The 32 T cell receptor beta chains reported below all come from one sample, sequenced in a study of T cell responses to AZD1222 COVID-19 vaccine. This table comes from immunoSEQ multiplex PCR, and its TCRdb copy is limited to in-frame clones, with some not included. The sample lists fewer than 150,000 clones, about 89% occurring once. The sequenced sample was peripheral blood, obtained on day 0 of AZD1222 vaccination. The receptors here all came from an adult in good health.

The chain's CDR3 is CASSIDRALGGTEAFF. CDR3 DNA sequence: TGTGCCAGCAGCATAGACAGGGCGCTCGGGGGCACTGAAGCTTTCTTT. The gene calls are TRBV5-4 and TRBJ1-1; TRBD1 agrees at 7 bases. The CDR3 is 16 amino acids. The ends lost 4 bases at V and 4 bases at J; junction bases unmatched: 13. From germline, CDR1 is SGHNT and CDR2 YYREEE (reference sequence).

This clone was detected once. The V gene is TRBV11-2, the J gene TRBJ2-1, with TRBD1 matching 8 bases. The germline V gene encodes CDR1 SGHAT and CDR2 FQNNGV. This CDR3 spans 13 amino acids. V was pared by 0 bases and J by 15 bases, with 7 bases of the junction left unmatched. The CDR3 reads CASSLDQGTGPFF. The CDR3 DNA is TGTGCCAGCAGCTTAGATCAAGGGACAGGACCGTTCTTC.

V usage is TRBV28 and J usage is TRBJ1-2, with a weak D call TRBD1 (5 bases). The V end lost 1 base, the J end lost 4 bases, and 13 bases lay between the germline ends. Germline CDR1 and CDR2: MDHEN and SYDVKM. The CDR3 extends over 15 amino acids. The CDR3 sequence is CASSLLGDGGYGYTF. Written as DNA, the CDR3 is TGTGCCAGCAGTTTATTAGGGGATGGGGGCTATGGCTACACCTTC.

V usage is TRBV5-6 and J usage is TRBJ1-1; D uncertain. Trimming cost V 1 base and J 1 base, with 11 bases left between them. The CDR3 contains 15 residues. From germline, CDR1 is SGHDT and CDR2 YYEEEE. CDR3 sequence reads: CASSLTPGPNTEAFF. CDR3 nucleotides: TGTGCCAGCAGCTTGACCCCTGGACCGAACACTGAAGCTTTCTTT.

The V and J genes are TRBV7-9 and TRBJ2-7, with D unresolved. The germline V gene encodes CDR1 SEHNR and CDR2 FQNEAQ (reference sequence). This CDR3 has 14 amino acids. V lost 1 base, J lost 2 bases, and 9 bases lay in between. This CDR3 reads CASSLVLPPYEQYF. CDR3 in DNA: TGTGCCAGCAGCTTAGTTCTACCGCCCTACGAGCAGTACTTC.

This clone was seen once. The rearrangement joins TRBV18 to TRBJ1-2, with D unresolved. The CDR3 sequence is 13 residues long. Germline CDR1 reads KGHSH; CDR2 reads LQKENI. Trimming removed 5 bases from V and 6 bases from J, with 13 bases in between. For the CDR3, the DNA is TGTGCCAGCTCAAAATCGGAGGGTCATGGCTACACCTTC. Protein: CASSKSEGHGYTF.

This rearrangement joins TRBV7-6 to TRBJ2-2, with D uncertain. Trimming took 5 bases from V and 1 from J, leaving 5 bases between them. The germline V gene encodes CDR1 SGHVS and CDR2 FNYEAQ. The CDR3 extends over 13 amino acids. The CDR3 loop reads CASSPRNTGELFF. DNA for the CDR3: TGTGCCAGCAGCCCTCGGAACACCGGGGAGCTGTTTTTT.

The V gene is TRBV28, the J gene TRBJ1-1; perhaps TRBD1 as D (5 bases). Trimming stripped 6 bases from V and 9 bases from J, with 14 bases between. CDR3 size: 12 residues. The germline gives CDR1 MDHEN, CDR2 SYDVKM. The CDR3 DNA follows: TGTGCCAGCAGCCCGCGGGGGTATAAAGCTTTCTTT. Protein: CASSPRGYKAFF.

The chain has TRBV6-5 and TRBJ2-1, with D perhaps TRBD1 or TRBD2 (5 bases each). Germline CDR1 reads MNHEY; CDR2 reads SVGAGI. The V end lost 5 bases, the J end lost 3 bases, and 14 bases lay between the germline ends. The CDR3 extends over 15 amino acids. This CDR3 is CASSRPGRLYNEQFF. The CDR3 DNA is TGTGCCAGCAGTCGACCGGGACGTCTCTACAATGAGCAGTTCTTC.

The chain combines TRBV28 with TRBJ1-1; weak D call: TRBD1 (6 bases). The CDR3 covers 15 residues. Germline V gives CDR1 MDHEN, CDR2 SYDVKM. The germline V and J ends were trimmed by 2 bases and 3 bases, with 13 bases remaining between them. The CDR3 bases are TGTGCCAGCAGTTTAAAGTACAGGGAGGACACTGAAGCTTTCTTT. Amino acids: CASSLKYREDTEAFF.

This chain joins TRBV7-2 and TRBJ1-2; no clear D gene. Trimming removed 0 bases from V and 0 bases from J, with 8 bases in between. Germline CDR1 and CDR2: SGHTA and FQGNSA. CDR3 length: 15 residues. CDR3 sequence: CASSLAPQANYGYTF. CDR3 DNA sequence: TGTGCCAGCAGCTTAGCGCCTCAGGCTAACTATGGCTACACCTTC. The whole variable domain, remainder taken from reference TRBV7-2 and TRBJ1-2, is GAGVSQSPSNKVTEKGKDVELRCDPISGHTALYWYRQSLGQGLEFLIYFQGNSAPDKSGLPSDRFSAERTGGSVSTLTIQRTQQEDSAVYLCASSLAPQANYGYTFGSGTRLTVV.

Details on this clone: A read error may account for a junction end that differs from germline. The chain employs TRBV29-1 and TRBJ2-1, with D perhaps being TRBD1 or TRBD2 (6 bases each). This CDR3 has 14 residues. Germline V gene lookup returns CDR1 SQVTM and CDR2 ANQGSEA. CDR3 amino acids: CSVEGGNSYNEQFF. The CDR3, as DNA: TGCAGCGTGGAAGGGGGGAACTCCTACAATGAGCAGTTCTTC.

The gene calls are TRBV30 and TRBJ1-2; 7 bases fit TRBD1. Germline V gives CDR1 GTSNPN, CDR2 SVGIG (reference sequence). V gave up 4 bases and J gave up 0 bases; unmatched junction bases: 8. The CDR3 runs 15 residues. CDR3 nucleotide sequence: TGTGCCTGGATGGGAGGGACAGCAGCTAACTATGGCTACACCTTC. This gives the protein CAWMGGTAANYGYTF.

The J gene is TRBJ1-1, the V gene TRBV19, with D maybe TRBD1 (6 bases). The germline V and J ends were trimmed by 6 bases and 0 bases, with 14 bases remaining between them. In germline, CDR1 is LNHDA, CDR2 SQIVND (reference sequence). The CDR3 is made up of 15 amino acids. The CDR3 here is CASSPLDSLNTEAFF. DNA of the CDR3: TGTGCCAGTAGCCCCTTGGACAGCTTGAACACTGAAGCTTTCTTT.

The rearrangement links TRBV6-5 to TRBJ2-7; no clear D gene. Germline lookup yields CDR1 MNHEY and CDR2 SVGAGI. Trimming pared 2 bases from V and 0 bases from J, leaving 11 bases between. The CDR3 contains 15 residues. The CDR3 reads CASSYPAVGSYEQYF. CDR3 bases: TGTGCCAGCAGTTACCCGGCGGTGGGCTCCTACGAGCAGTACTTC.

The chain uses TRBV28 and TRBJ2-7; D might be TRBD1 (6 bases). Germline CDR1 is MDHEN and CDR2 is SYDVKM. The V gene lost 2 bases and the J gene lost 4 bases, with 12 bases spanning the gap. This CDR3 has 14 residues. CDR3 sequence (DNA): TGTGCCAGCAGTTTAAGTCAGGGGTGGTACGAGCAGTACTTC. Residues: CASSLSQGWYEQYF.

The CDR3 region is CASSYVGLAINEQFF. Here the CDR3 DNA reads TGTGCCAGCAGTTACGTGGGACTAGCGATCAATGAGCAGTTCTTC. V is TRBV6-2 or TRBV6-3 and J is TRBJ2-1, with 10 bases identical to TRBD2. The V gene's germline CDR1 is MNHEY and CDR2 SVGEGT. This CDR3 comprises 15 residues. The J segment lost 6 bases and the V segment lost 2 bases, leaving 4 bases of the junction unmatched.

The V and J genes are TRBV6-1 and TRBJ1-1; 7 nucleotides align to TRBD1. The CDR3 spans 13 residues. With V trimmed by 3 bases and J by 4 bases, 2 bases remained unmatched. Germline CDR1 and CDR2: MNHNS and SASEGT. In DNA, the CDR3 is TGTGCCAGCAGTGAGGGACAGAGCACTGAAGCTTTCTTT. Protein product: CASSEGQSTEAFF.

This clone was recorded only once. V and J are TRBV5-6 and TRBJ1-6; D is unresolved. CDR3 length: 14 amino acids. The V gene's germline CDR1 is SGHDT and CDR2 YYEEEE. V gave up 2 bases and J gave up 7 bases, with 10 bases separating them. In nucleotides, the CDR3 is TGTGCCAGCAGCTTCGGGCAGTTCAATTCACCCCTCCACTTT. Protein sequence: CASSFGQFNSPLHF.

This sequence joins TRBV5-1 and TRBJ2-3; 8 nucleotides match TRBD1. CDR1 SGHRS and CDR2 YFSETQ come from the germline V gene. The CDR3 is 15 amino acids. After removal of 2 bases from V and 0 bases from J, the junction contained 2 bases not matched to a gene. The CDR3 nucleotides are TGCGCCAGCAGCTTAGACAGGGGCAGCACAGATACGCAGTATTTT. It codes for CASSLDRGSTDTQYF.

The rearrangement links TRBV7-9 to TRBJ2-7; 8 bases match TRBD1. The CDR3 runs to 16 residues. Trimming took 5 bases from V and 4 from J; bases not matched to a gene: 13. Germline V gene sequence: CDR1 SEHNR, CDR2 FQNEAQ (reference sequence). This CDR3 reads CASSLPGTGRSYEQYF. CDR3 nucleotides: TGTGCCAGCAGCCTCCCCGGGACAGGCCGATCTTACGAGCAGTACTTC.

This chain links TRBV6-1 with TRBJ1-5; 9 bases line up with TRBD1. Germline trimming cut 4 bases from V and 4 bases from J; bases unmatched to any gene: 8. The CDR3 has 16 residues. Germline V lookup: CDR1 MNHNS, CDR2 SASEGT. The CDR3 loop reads CASSVQIGQGNQPQHF. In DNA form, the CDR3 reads TGTGCCAGCAGTGTACAAATAGGACAGGGGAATCAGCCCCAGCATTTT.

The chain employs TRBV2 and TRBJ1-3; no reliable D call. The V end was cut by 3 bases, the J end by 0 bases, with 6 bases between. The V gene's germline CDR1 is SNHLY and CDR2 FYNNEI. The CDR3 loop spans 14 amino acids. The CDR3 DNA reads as TGTGCCAGCAGTGACTATAGCTCTGGAAACACCATATATTTT. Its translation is CASSDYSSGNTIYF.

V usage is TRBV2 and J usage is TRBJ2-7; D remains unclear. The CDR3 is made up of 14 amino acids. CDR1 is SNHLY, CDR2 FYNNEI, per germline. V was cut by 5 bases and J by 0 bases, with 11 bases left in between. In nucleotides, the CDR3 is TGTGCCAGCAGTCCGGACGGAGCCTCCTACGAGCAGTACTTC. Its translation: CASSPDGASYEQYF.

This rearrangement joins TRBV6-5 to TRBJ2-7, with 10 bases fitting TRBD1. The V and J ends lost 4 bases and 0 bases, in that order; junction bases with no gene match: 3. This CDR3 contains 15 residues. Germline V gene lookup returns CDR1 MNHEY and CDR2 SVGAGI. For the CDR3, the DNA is TGTGCCAGCAGTTCCCGGGACAGGGGCTCCTACGAGCAGTACTTC. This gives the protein CASSSRDRGSYEQYF.

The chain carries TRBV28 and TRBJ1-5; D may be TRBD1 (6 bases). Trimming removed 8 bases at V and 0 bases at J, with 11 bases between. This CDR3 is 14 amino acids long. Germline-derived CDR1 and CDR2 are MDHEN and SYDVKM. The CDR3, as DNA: TGTGCCAGCCAGGGGCGGTATAGCAATCAGCCCCAGCATTTT. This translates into CASQGRYSNQPQHF.

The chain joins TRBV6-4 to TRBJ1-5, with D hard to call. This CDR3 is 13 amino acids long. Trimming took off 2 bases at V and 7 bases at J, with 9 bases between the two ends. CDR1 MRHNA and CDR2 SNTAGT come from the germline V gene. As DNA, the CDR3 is TGTGCCAGCAGTGACAGGGATGGCCAGCCCCAGCATTTT. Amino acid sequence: CASSDRDGQPQHF.

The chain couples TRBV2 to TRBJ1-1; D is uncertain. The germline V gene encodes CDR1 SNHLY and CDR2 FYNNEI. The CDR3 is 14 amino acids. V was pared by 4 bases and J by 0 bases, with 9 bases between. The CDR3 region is CASSGTAMNTEAFF. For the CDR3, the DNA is TGTGCCAGCAGTGGGACTGCTATGAACACTGAAGCTTTCTTT.

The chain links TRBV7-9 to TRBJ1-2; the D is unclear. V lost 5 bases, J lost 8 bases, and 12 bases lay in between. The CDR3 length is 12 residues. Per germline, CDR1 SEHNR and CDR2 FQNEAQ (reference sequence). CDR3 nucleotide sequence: TGTGCCAGCAGCCCCGACGCGGCGGGCTACACCTTC. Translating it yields CASSPDAAGYTF.

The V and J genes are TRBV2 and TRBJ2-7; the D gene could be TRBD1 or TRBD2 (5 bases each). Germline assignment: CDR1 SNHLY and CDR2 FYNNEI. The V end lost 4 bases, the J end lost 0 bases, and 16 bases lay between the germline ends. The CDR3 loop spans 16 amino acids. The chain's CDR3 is CASSVHRDAYSYEQYF. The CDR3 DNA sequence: TGTGCCAGCAGTGTCCACCGGGACGCATACTCCTACGAGCAGTACTTC.

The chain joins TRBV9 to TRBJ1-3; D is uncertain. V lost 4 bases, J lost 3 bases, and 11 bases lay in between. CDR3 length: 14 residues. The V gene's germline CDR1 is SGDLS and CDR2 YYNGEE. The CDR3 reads CASSPPSHGNTIYF. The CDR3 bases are TGTGCCAGCAGCCCTCCTTCACATGGAAACACCATATATTTT.

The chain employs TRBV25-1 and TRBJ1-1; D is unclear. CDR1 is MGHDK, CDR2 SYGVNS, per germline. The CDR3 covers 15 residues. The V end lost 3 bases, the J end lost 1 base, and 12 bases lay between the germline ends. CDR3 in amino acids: CASSDLGRPNTEAFF. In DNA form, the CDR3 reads TGTGCCAGCAGTGACTTAGGACGGCCGAACACTGAAGCTTTCTTT.